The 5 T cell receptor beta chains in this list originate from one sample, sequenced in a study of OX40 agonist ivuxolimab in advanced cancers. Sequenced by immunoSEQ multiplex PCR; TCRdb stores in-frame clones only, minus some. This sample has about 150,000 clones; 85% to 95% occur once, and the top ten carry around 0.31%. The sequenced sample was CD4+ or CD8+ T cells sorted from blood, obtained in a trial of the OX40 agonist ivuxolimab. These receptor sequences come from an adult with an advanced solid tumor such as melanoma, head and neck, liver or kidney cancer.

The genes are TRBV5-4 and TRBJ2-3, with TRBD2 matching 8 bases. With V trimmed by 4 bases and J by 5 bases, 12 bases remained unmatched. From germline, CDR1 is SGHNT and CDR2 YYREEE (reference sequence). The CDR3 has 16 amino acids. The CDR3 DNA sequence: TGTGCCAGCAGCCCCCAACGTAGCGGGAAGGGAGATACGCAGTATTTT. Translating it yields CASSPQRSGKGDTQYF.

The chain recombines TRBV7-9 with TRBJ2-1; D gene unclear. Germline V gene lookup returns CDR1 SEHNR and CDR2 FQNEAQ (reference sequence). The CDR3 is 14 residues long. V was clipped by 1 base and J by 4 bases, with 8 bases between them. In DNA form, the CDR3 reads TGTGCCAGCAGCTTAGATCCGGATTACAATGAGCAGTTCTTC. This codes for CASSLDPDYNEQFF.

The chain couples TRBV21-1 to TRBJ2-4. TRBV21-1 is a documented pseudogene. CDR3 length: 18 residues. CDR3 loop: CASSKVAQGGVAKNIQYF. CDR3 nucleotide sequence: TGTGCCAGCAGCAAAGTAGCCCAGGGGGGGGTAGCCAAAAACATTCAGTACTTC.

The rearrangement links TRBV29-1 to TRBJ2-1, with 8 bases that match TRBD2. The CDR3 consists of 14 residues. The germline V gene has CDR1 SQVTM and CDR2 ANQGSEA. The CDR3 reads CSCEASGGWDEQFF. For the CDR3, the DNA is TGCAGTTGTGAGGCAAGCGGGGGCTGGGATGAGCAGTTCTTC.

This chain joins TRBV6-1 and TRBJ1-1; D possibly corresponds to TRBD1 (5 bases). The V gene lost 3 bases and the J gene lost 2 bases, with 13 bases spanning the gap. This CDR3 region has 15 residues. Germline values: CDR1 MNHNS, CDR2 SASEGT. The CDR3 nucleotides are TGTGCCAGCAGTGACCTCGGGCAGGGAAACACTGAAGCTTTCTTT. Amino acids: CASSDLGQGNTEAFF.